Listed below are T cell receptor beta chains from one sample, sequenced in a study of shared clonotypes between healthy human individuals. Assay used: immunoSEQ multiplex PCR; TCRdb lists only in-frame clones, some missing. This table holds over 2,000,000 clones, about 93% found once. Sequencing used naive CD8+ T cells from PBMCs. These receptors all come from a man between 18 and 29 years old in good health. Some clones in this sample may be carry-over from other donors' samples. Both conserved end residues are part of each CDR3. Each record gives: clone size, J gene, V gene, D gene, CDR3 DNA, CDR3 protein. The D gene is left open where the match is weak. Size is omitted from some rows. Given values are once, few, many or a class for expanded clones.

abundance: -
j_gene: TRBJ2-7
v_gene: TRBV11-2
d_gene: -
CDR3nt: TGTGCCAGCAGCTCCGACCCGGGGAGCTACGAGCAGTACTTC
CDR3aa: CASSSDPGSYEQYF

abundance: -
j_gene: TRBJ2-3
v_gene: TRBV7-9
d_gene: TRBD1
CDR3nt: TGTGCCAGCAGCCCCCGGGACAGGGTTTCAGATACGCAGTATTTT
CDR3aa: CASSPRDRVSDTQYF

abundance: -
j_gene: TRBJ2-1
v_gene: TRBV28
d_gene: -
CDR3nt: TGTGCCAGCAGTGGCCCCTCTCGCGGAGATTACAATGAGCAGTTCTTC
CDR3aa: CASSGPSRGDYNEQFF

abundance: -
j_gene: TRBJ1-1
v_gene: TRBV15
d_gene: -
CDR3nt: TGTGCCACCAGCGGATCTAGGACAGCCATGAACACTGAAGCTTTCTTT
CDR3aa: CATSGSRTAMNTEAFF

abundance: -
j_gene: TRBJ2-1
v_gene: TRBV14
d_gene: -
CDR3nt: TGTGCCAGCAGCCTTATAGCAAAGAGCTCCTACAATGAGCAGTTCTTC
CDR3aa: CASSLIAKSSYNEQFF

abundance: -
j_gene: TRBJ2-1
v_gene: TRBV20-1
d_gene: -
CDR3nt: TGCAGTGCTAGAGAGTACAATGAGCAGTTCTTC
CDR3aa: CSAREYNEQFF

abundance: -
j_gene: TRBJ1-1
v_gene: TRBV6-5
d_gene: -
CDR3nt: TGTGCCAGCAGTGCAATACCTGAAGCTTTCTTT
CDR3aa: CASSAIPEAFF

abundance: -
j_gene: TRBJ2-2
v_gene: TRBV9
d_gene: -
CDR3nt: TGTGCCAGCAGCGTAGGGAATTACAGGGCCGGGGAGCTGTTTTTT
CDR3aa: CASSVGNYRAGELFF

abundance: -
j_gene: TRBJ2-5
v_gene: TRBV19
d_gene: -
CDR3nt: TGTGCCAGTAGTTTCCGCGGTTCGGAGACCCAGTACTTC
CDR3aa: CASSFRGSETQYF

abundance: -
j_gene: TRBJ2-2
v_gene: TRBV28
d_gene: -
CDR3nt: TGTGCCAGCAGTTTAGGGCGGGACACCGGGGAGCTGCTTTTT
CDR3aa: CASSLGRDTGELLF

abundance: -
j_gene: TRBJ2-3
v_gene: TRBV5-4
d_gene: -
CDR3nt: TGTGCCAGCAGCTTCCAAAGGGGCAATACGCAGTATTTT
CDR3aa: CASSFQRGNTQYF

abundance: -
j_gene: TRBJ1-1
v_gene: TRBV5-1
d_gene: TRBD1
CDR3nt: TGCGCCAGCAGCCCAAGAGGGGGCAGGGAGGTGACTGAAGCTTTCTTT
CDR3aa: CASSPRGGREVTEAFF

abundance: -
j_gene: TRBJ1-1
v_gene: TRBV9
d_gene: -
CDR3nt: TGTGCCAGCAGCGCGGGCTTTTTGGACACTGAAGCTTTCTTT
CDR3aa: CASSAGFLDTEAFF

abundance: -
j_gene: TRBJ1-1
v_gene: TRBV11-2
d_gene: -
CDR3nt: TGTGCCAGCAGCTACCGCGGGATGTCGGGGGCCGACTTTTGGGCTGAAGCTTTCTTT
CDR3aa: CASSYRGMSGADFWAEAFF

abundance: -
j_gene: TRBJ2-5
v_gene: TRBV4-2
d_gene: -
CDR3nt: TGTGCCAGCAGCCGAAGTAGTGGGGAGACCCAGTACTTC
CDR3aa: CASSRSSGETQYF

abundance: -
j_gene: TRBJ2-7
v_gene: TRBV4-3
d_gene: -
CDR3nt: TGCGCCAGCAGCCAAGAGTCCTACCTCTCCTACGAGCAGTACTTC
CDR3aa: CASSQESYLSYEQYF

abundance: -
j_gene: TRBJ1-1
v_gene: TRBV27
d_gene: -
CDR3nt: TGTGCCAGCAGTTTAACTAAGGGGTCTGAAGCTTTCTTT
CDR3aa: CASSLTKGSEAFF

abundance: -
j_gene: TRBJ2-6
v_gene: TRBV7-2
d_gene: -
CDR3nt: TGTGCCAGCAGCTCCCGAGACGGGGGCACTGGGGCCAACGTCCTGACTTTC
CDR3aa: CASSSRDGGTGANVLTF

abundance: few
j_gene: TRBJ1-1
v_gene: TRBV7-9
d_gene: TRBD1
CDR3nt: TGTGCCATGGAGAGGGGGCACACTGAAGCTTTCTTT
CDR3aa: CAMERGHTEAFF

abundance: -
j_gene: TRBJ2-7
v_gene: TRBV7-2
d_gene: -
CDR3nt: TGTGCCAGCAGCCGGGGTCGGCGGGGACCCCCGGACGAGCAGTACTTC
CDR3aa: CASSRGRRGPPDEQYF

abundance: -
j_gene: TRBJ2-1
v_gene: TRBV7-8
d_gene: -
CDR3nt: TGTGCCAGCAGCTTAGTGCCCCAGCCCTACAATGAGCAGTTCTTC
CDR3aa: CASSLVPQPYNEQFF

abundance: -
j_gene: TRBJ2-2
v_gene: TRBV28
d_gene: -
CDR3nt: TGTGCCAGCAGTTTAAGGTTGGTCTACTCGAACACCGGGGAGCTGTTTTTT
CDR3aa: CASSLRLVYSNTGELFF

abundance: -
j_gene: TRBJ2-5
v_gene: TRBV4-3
d_gene: -
CDR3nt: TGCGCCAGCAGCCCCTTGCTCCGCCCCTCGGAGACCCAGTACTTC
CDR3aa: CASSPLLRPSETQYF

abundance: -
j_gene: TRBJ2-7
v_gene: TRBV25-1
d_gene: -
CDR3nt: TGTGCCAGCACCCAGGGGGGGGAGCAGTACTTC
CDR3aa: CASTQGGEQYF

abundance: -
j_gene: TRBJ2-3
v_gene: TRBV9
d_gene: TRBD2
CDR3nt: TGTGCCAGCAGCGCCGGGGGCGGGAGGGTCACAGATACGCAGTATTTT
CDR3aa: CASSAGGGRVTDTQYF

abundance: few
j_gene: TRBJ1-1
v_gene: TRBV5-6
d_gene: -
CDR3nt: TGTGCCAGCAGCTTGGGGGACACCAAAGCTTTCTTT
CDR3aa: CASSLGDTKAFF

abundance: -
j_gene: TRBJ2-5
v_gene: TRBV6-5
d_gene: -
CDR3nt: TGTGCCAGCAGTTACGACCTAGGGACGGCGCAAGAGACCCAGTACTTC
CDR3aa: CASSYDLGTAQETQYF

abundance: -
j_gene: TRBJ1-5
v_gene: TRBV28
d_gene: -
CDR3nt: TGTGCCAGCAGTCCCCTGAGGGCCAACATCTCTAATCAGCCCCAGCATTTT
CDR3aa: CASSPLRANISNQPQHF

abundance: -
j_gene: TRBJ2-3
v_gene: TRBV6-1
d_gene: TRBD1
CDR3nt: TGTGCCAGCGTCCGGGACAGGGTCTGGACAGATACGCAGTATTTT
CDR3aa: CASVRDRVWTDTQYF

abundance: -
j_gene: TRBJ1-1
v_gene: TRBV6-5
d_gene: -
CDR3nt: TGTGCCAGCATCAACGGGGCCGGACTTGAAGCTTTCTTT
CDR3aa: CASINGAGLEAFF

abundance: -
j_gene: TRBJ1-2
v_gene: TRBV9
d_gene: -
CDR3nt: TGTGCCAGCAGCGCCTACCGACAGGAACACTATGGCTACACCTTC
CDR3aa: CASSAYRQEHYGYTF

abundance: -
j_gene: TRBJ2-7
v_gene: TRBV5-1
d_gene: -
CDR3nt: TGCGCCAGCAGCTTGGGAAGGGGTAGCGGCGAGCAGTACTTC
CDR3aa: CASSLGRGSGEQYF

abundance: -
j_gene: TRBJ2-1
v_gene: TRBV7-9
d_gene: TRBD2
CDR3nt: TGTGCCATACGCCGGGAGGGCTCCTACAATGAGCAGTTCTTC
CDR3aa: CAIRREGSYNEQFF

abundance: -
j_gene: TRBJ2-1
v_gene: TRBV9
d_gene: -
CDR3nt: TGTGCCAGCAGTGCCGCGGGCCGTCTAGGTGAGCAGTTCTTC
CDR3aa: CASSAAGRLGEQFF

abundance: -
j_gene: TRBJ2-5
v_gene: TRBV15
d_gene: TRBD2
CDR3nt: TGTGCCACCAGCAGAGTCAGCGGGAGGGCCGAGACCCAGTACTTC
CDR3aa: CATSRVSGRAETQYF

abundance: -
j_gene: TRBJ2-5
v_gene: TRBV28
d_gene: -
CDR3nt: TGTGCCAGCAGTTCCCGGCAAGGAGAGACCCAGTACTTC
CDR3aa: CASSSRQGETQYF

abundance: -
j_gene: TRBJ1-5
v_gene: TRBV5-8
d_gene: -
CDR3nt: TGTGCCAGCAGCTTAGTCAGTAGGGCGCCCAATCAGCCCCAGCATTTT
CDR3aa: CASSLVSRAPNQPQHF

abundance: once
j_gene: TRBJ2-1
v_gene: TRBV27
d_gene: TRBD2
CDR3nt: TGTGCCAGCAGTTCGACCGGGACTAGCGGCAATGAGCAGTTCTTC
CDR3aa: CASSSTGTSGNEQFF

abundance: -
j_gene: TRBJ2-7
v_gene: TRBV9
d_gene: TRBD2
CDR3nt: TGTGCCAGCAGCCACAACAGACAGGGGACTAGCGAAATCCACGAGCAGTACTTC
CDR3aa: CASSHNRQGTSEIHEQYF

abundance: -
j_gene: TRBJ1-2
v_gene: TRBV18
d_gene: -
CDR3nt: TGTGCCAGCTCACCGCCTGAGGGGGCTAACTATGGCTACACCTTC
CDR3aa: CASSPPEGANYGYTF

abundance: -
j_gene: TRBJ2-7
v_gene: TRBV28
d_gene: -
CDR3nt: TGTGCCAGCAGTCCAACTCTAGACAGCTACGAGCAGTACTTC
CDR3aa: CASSPTLDSYEQYF

abundance: -
j_gene: TRBJ1-4
v_gene: TRBV7-9
d_gene: -
CDR3nt: TGTGCCAGCGGCTTAGGCGGGCTGACCATGATCTCAACTAATGAAAAACTGTTTTTT
CDR3aa: CASGLGGLTMISTNEKLFF

abundance: -
j_gene: TRBJ1-4
v_gene: TRBV27
d_gene: -
CDR3nt: TGTGCCAGCAGGCACGGGTATAATGAAAAACTGTTTTTT
CDR3aa: CASRHGYNEKLFF

abundance: -
j_gene: TRBJ2-5
v_gene: TRBV19
d_gene: -
CDR3nt: TGTGCCAGTAGTATGAGGGGTAGGGAGACCCAGTACTTC
CDR3aa: CASSMRGRETQYF

abundance: once
j_gene: TRBJ1-2
v_gene: TRBV28
d_gene: TRBD1
CDR3nt: TGTGCCAGCAGTGGGACAGGGGGACATGGCTACACCTTC
CDR3aa: CASSGTGGHGYTF

abundance: -
j_gene: TRBJ2-5
v_gene: TRBV2
d_gene: -
CDR3nt: TGTGCCAGCAGTGAAGCGGCCACTAGGCAAGAGACCCAGTACTTC
CDR3aa: CASSEAATRQETQYF

abundance: -
j_gene: TRBJ2-3
v_gene: TRBV27
d_gene: -
CDR3nt: TGTGCCAGCAGTTTAGGGCCCCTCGGGCCGCAGTATTTT
CDR3aa: CASSLGPLGPQYF

abundance: -
j_gene: TRBJ2-2
v_gene: TRBV7-9
d_gene: -
CDR3nt: TGTGCCAGCAGCGCCGGGTATAGCGGGGAGCTGTTTTTT
CDR3aa: CASSAGYSGELFF

abundance: few
j_gene: TRBJ2-1
v_gene: TRBV19
d_gene: -
CDR3nt: TGTGCCAGTGGAATTAAGGCGCAGTTCTTC
CDR3aa: CASGIKAQFF

abundance: -
j_gene: TRBJ1-3
v_gene: TRBV4-3
d_gene: TRBD1
CDR3nt: TGCGCCAGCAGCCGACCTAGGACAGGGGGCTCTGGAAACACCATATATTTT
CDR3aa: CASSRPRTGGSGNTIYF

abundance: -
j_gene: TRBJ1-4
v_gene: TRBV27
d_gene: -
CDR3nt: TGTGCCAGCAGCTCCCACGGGTCCTCCAGGGCCCAAAATGAAAAACTGTTTTTT
CDR3aa: CASSSHGSSRAQNEKLFF

abundance: once
j_gene: TRBJ2-3
v_gene: TRBV27
d_gene: TRBD2
CDR3nt: TGTGCCAGCAGCTGGGCAGCGGGAGTCTCAGATACGCAGTATTTT
CDR3aa: CASSWAAGVSDTQYF

abundance: -
j_gene: TRBJ1-1
v_gene: TRBV19
d_gene: -
CDR3nt: TGTGCCAGTAGGGTAGACTACAGGGCGGCCACTGAAGCTTTCTTT
CDR3aa: CASRVDYRAATEAFF

abundance: -
j_gene: TRBJ2-2
v_gene: TRBV5-5
d_gene: -
CDR3nt: TGTGCCAGCAGCGTGGACATCGGGGAGCTGTTTTTT
CDR3aa: CASSVDIGELFF

abundance: -
j_gene: TRBJ1-1
v_gene: TRBV18
d_gene: -
CDR3nt: TGTGCCAGCTCACCCGGGGAGGGGACTGAAGCTTTCTTT
CDR3aa: CASSPGEGTEAFF

abundance: -
j_gene: TRBJ2-2
v_gene: TRBV19
d_gene: TRBD1
CDR3nt: TGTGCCAGTAGTCCCAGGGGGCAGCGACCAGTGTCCGGGGAGCTGTTTTTT
CDR3aa: CASSPRGQRPVSGELFF